This TCR beta chain was profiled in a study of T-cell reconstitution after alpha-beta-depleted transplantation in children. Library preparation (for TCRbeta) was performed with unique molecular identifiers. A single record per CDR3 protein comes from TCRdb applying MiXCR to the PCR reads. The table has around 960,000 distinct CDR3 sequences, around 30% seen once; the top ten hold about 28%. Study findings and constraints: At one year after transplant, newly produced T cells mostly accounted for T-cell counts and diversity. There were reportedly several hundred expanded graft clones from which alpha-beta T cells came about two months after transplant. For some patients, TCRbeta diversity was high at day 60 because of recipient T cells and thymic progenitors that survived.

Germline CDR1 reads SGHRS; CDR2 reads YFSETQ. The CDR3 has 16 residues. Trimming pared 2 bases from V and 1 base from J, leaving 13 bases between. This clonotype was picked up a small number of times. Its specificity is not known. The V and J genes are TRBV5-1 and TRBJ2-1; D might be TRBD1 (6 bases). The receptor comes from a boy under two years old who had a stem cell transplant for SCID, so the T cells may come from the graft donor. The sample was PBMCs, mostly from graft donor cells, taken 360 days after TCRalphabeta/CD19-depleted stem cell transplant. Here the CDR3 reads CASSFLSDRSYNEQFF. DNA of the CDR3: TGCGCCAGCAGCTTCCTCTCAGACAGGTCCTACAATGAGCAGTTCTTC.